The clone carrying this TCR beta chain was counted a few times. What it binds is unknown. This sample is drawn from a study of shared clonotypes between healthy human individuals. The repertoire was sequenced with immunoSEQ multiplex PCR; TCRdb's copy has only in-frame clones and lacks some. There are about 820,000 clones in the sample; 80% to 95% occur only once, and less than 25% lies in the top ten. CD45RO-negative cells were positively selected for CCR7, leaving out terminally differentiated effector memory CD45RA+ cells. Overall study findings and caveats: Between several donors, naive CD4 clonotypes were shared at a level of about 5%. Sequencing depth was predicted to influence how clonotypes are shared among donors.

CDR1 MNHEY and CDR2 SMNVEV come from the germline V gene (reference sequence). The CDR3 runs 14 residues. The V and J ends lost 5 bases and 3 bases respectively, with 14 bases between them. This TCR came from a man between 25 and 39 years old in good health. The sample was naive CD8+ T cells sorted from blood. The V gene is TRBV27, the J gene TRBJ2-7; possible D gene TRBD1, 5 bases. In DNA, the CDR3 is TGTGCCAGCAGTACCCAGGGTATCTTCTACGAGCAGTACTTC. Its protein is CASSTQGIFYEQYF.